This T cell receptor (beta chain) was observed in a study of blood T cells in healthy people across ages. This CDR3 is built from 14 residues. Germline V gene lookup returns CDR1 LGHNA and CDR2 YSLEER. Between the trimmed V and J ends, which lost 0 bases and 9 bases, there was a span of 11 bases. Then a second PCR, running about 6 to 12 cycles, was carried out with a sample-barcoded 5' primer and a J-beta primer mix. Via MiXCR, TCRdb re-called the 5' RACE reads, giving one row per CDR3 protein. Of about 1.5 million distinct CDR3 sequences listed, under 55% are singletons. This TCR came from a woman aged 18-35 years in good health. Sequenced material: blood. The rearrangement joins TRBV4-3 to TRBJ2-2, with D possibly being TRBD2 (6 bases). The CDR3 nucleotides read TGCGCCAGCAGCCAAGAAGCGGGCCATCGGGAGCTGTTTTTT. Translation: CASSQEAGHRELFF.